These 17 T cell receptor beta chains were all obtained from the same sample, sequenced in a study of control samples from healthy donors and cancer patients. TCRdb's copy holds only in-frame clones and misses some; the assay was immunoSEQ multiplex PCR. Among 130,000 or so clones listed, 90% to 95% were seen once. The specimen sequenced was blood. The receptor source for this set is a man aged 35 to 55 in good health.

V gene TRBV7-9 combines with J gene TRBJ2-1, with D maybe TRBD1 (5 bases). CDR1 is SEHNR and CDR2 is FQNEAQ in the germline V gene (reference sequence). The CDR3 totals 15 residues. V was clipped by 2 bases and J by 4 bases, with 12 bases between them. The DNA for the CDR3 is TGTGCCAGCAGCTTAAGGCAGGGAAGGTACAATGAGCAGTTCTTC. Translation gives CASSLRQGRYNEQFF.

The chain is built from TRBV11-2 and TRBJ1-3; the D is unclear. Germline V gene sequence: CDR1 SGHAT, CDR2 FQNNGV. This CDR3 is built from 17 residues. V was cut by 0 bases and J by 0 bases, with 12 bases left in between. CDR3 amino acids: CASSLEMAGLSGNTIYF. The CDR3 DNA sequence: TGTGCCAGCAGCTTAGAAATGGCGGGCCTCTCTGGAAACACCATATATTTT. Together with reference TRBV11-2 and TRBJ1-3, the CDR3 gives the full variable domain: EAGVAQSPRYKIIEKRQSVAFWCNPISGHATLYWYQQILGQGPKLLIQFQNNGVVDDSQLPKDRFSAERLKGVDSTLKIQPAKLEDSAVYLCASSLEMAGLSGNTIYFGEGSWLTVV.

This CDR3 is CASSETGTGPYNEQFF. In DNA, the CDR3 is TGTGCCAGCAGCGAGACCGGGACAGGGCCCTACAATGAGCAGTTCTTC. The J gene is TRBJ2-1, the V gene TRBV2, with 9 nucleotides matching TRBD1. Trimming removed 6 bases from V and 2 bases from J; junction bases left unmatched: 8. CDR3 length: 16 amino acids. Germline V CDR1 and CDR2: SNHLY, FYNNEI.

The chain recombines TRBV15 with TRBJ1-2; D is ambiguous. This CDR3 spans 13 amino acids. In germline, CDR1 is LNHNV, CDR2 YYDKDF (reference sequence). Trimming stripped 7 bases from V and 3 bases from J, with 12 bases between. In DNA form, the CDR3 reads TGTGCCACCACAGCCGGTGGAGACTATGGCTACACCTTC. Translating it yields CATTAGGDYGYTF.

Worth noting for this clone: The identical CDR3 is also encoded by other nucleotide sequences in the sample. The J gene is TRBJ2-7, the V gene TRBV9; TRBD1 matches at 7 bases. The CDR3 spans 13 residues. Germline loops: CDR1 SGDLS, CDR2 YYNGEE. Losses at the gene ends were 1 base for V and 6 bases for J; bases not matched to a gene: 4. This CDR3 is CASSVTGEGEQYF. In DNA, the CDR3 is TGTGCCAGCAGCGTAACAGGGGAAGGCGAGCAGTACTTC.

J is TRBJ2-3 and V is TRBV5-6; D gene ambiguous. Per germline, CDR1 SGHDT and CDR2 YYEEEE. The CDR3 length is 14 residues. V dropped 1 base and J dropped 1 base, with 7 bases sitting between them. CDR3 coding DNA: TGTGCCAGCAGCTTGAAGCGTCGCACAGATACGCAGTATTTT. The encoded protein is CASSLKRRTDTQYF.

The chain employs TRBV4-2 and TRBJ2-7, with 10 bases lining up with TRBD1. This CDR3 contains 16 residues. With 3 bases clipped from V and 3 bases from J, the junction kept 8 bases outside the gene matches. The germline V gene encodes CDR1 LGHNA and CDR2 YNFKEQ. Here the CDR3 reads CASSQGQGTTSYEQYF. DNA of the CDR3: TGTGCCAGCAGCCAGGGACAGGGGACTACGAGCTACGAGCAGTACTTC.

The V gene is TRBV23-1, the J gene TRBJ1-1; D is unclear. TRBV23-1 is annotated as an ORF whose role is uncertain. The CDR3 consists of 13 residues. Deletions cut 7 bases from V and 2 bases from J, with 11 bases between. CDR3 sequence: CASKIRTNTEAFF. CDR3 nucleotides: TGCGCCAGCAAAATTCGGACCAACACTGAAGCTTTCTTT.

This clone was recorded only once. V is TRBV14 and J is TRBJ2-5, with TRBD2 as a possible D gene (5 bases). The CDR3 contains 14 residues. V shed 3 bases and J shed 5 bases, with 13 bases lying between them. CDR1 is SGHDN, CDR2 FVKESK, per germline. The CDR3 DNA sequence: TGTGCCAGCAGCCAGCGGACTTTCGGGGAGACCCAGTACTTC. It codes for CASSQRTFGETQYF.

The CDR3 sequence: CSGRAPSGNTIYF. The CDR3 DNA follows: TGCAGCGGGAGGGCCCCTTCTGGAAACACCATATATTTT. This chain joins TRBV29-1 and TRBJ1-3; D is uncertain. CDR3 length: 13 residues. V was cut by 7 bases and J by 1 base, with 11 bases left in between. Germline V lookup: CDR1 SQVTM, CDR2 ANQGSEA.

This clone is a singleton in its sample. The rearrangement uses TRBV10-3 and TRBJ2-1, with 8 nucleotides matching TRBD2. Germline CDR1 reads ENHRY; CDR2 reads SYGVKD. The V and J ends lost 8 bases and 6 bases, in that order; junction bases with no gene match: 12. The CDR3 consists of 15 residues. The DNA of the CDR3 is TGTGCCATCTCCGGGAGGGCCGTAATGCGCAATGAGCAGTTCTTC. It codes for CAISGRAVMRNEQFF.

CDR3 sequence (DNA): TGTGCCAGCAGCTTTAAGAGAACAGGGGTCAATCAGCCCCAGCATTTT. Translation: CASSFKRTGVNQPQHF. V usage is TRBV7-8 and J usage is TRBJ1-5; TRBD1 agrees at 7 bases. After removal of 3 bases from V and 3 bases from J, the junction contained 8 bases not matched to a gene. The CDR3 loop spans 16 amino acids. Germline-derived CDR1 and CDR2 are SGHVS and FQNEAQ.

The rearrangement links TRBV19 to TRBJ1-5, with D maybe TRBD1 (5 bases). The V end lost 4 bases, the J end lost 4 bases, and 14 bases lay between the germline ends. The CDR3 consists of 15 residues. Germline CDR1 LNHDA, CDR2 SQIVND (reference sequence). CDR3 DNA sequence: TGTGCCAGTAGTACTCGGGGGGGGATTAATCAGCCCCAGCATTTT. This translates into CASSTRGGINQPQHF.

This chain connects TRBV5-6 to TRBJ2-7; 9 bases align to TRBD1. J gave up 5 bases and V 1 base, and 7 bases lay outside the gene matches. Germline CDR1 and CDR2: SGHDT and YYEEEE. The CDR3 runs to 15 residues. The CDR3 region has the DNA TGTGCCAGCAGCTTGCTTGGGACAGGGCGGGACGAGCAGTACTTC. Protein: CASSLLGTGRDEQYF. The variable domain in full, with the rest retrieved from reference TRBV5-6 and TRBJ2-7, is DAGVTQSPTHLIKTRGQQVTLRCSPKSGHDTVSWYQQALGQGPQFIFQYYEEEERQRGNFPDRFSGHQFPNYSSELNVNALLLGDSALYLCASSLLGTGRDEQYFGPGTRLTVT.

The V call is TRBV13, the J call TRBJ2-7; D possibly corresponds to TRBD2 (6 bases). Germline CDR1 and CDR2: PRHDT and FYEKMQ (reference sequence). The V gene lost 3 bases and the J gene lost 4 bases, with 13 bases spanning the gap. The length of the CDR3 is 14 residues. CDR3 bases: TGTGCCAGCAGCTTGGGCGGGAAGTCATACGAGCAGTACTTC. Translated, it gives CASSLGGKSYEQYF.

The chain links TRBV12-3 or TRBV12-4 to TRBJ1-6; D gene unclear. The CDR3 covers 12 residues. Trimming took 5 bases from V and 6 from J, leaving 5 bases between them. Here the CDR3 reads CASSHINSPLHF. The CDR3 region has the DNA TGTGCCAGCAGTCACATTAATTCACCCCTCCACTTT.

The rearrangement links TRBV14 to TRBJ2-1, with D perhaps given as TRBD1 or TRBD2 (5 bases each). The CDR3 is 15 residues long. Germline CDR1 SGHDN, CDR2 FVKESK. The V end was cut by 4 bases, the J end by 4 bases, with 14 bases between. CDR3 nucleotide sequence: TGTGCCAGCAGCCGAGCCGGGACGGGGTACAATGAGCAGTTCTTC. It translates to CASSRAGTGYNEQFF.